This TCR beta chain emerged from a study of OX40 agonist ivuxolimab in advanced cancers. Study at large: Antecedent anti-PD-1, anti-PD-L1 or anti-CTLA-4 therapy was permissible, with under 50% having received some.

Clones were sequenced by immunoSEQ multiplex PCR, and TCRdb holds only the in-frame ones, with some missing. The sample has thousands of clones; about 87% are singletons. Trimming shortened V by 0 bases and J by 0 bases, and 9 bases separated the two germline ends. CDR1 is SGHTS and CDR2 is YDEGEE in the germline V gene. This CDR3 has 15 residues. The rearrangement joins TRBV5-8 to TRBJ1-1; D unclear. This specimen was CD4+ or CD8+ T cells sorted from blood, taken in a trial of the OX40 agonist ivuxolimab. The sequence came from an adult with an advanced solid tumor such as melanoma, head and neck, liver or kidney cancer. The CDR3 sequence is CASSLARRLNTEAFF. The CDR3 bases are TGTGCCAGCAGCTTGGCACGGCGTTTGAACACTGAAGCTTTCTTT.